Sequencing of this T cell receptor beta chain was carried out in a study of human T cells and chemical hapten exposure. The wider study: TCR yields differed between samples (mainly from small differences in pooled library volume). Findings and limits, study-wide: There were significantly more large CDR3 similarity clusters among expanded TCRs than among controls.

As concerns this clonotype: Its antigen is still unknown.

From the RACE reads, TCRdb called clonotypes with MiXCR, one entry per CDR3 protein. The sample lists 150,000 to 200,000 distinct CDR3 sequences, 20% to 25% occurring once. This sample's time point: patch test 3, about 24 weeks after DPC sensitization. The treatment: therapeutic diphenylcyclopropenone sensitization with weekly scalp DPC. This CDR3 has 15 residues. The V end was cut by 1 base, the J end by 0 bases, with 7 bases between. CDR1 MNHNS and CDR2 SASEGT come from the germline V gene. The TCR originated in a woman in her thirties or forties with alopecia areata. Some clones in this sample may be carry-over from other donors' samples. The sequenced sample was whole blood, obtained in connection with sensitization to the hapten diphenylcyclopropenone (DPC). This chain connects TRBV6-1 to TRBJ1-5; no definite D call. CDR3: CASSEEQYSNQPQHF. The DNA for the CDR3 is TGTGCCAGCAGTGAAGAACAGTATAGCAATCAGCCCCAGCATTTT.